The clone carrying this T cell receptor (beta chain) was observed many times. Its matching antigen is unknown. Patients were excluded for uncontrolled infection, other autoimmune disease, pregnancy or lactation. This CDR3 is built from 16 residues. Germline V gene lookup returns CDR1 MNHEY and CDR2 SMNVEV (reference sequence). Losses at the gene ends were 5 bases for V and 7 bases for J; bases not matched to a gene: 11. This sample was taken from a study of T cells in Graves' hyperthyroidism and ophthalmopathy. Findings of the study overall: Peripheral blood also featured most of the thyroid clonotypes expanded above 0.001.

From RNA transcripts, TCR beta CDR3 regions were amplified. TCR CDR3 underwent first-round RT-PCR with the HTBI primer set. TCRdb analysed the multiplex PCR reads with MiXCR anew, one entry per CDR3 protein. The data contain about 340,000 distinct CDR3 sequences, around a fifth of them singletons. The V and J genes are TRBV27 and TRBJ2-1; 10 nucleotides line up with TRBD2. The sequence derives from a woman between 50 and 59 years old with Graves' hyperthyroidism. Specimen: blood. This CDR3 reads CASSPRSGRATNEQFF. CDR3 nucleotide sequence: TGTGCCAGCAGTCCGCGCAGCGGGAGGGCCACAAATGAGCAGTTCTTC.